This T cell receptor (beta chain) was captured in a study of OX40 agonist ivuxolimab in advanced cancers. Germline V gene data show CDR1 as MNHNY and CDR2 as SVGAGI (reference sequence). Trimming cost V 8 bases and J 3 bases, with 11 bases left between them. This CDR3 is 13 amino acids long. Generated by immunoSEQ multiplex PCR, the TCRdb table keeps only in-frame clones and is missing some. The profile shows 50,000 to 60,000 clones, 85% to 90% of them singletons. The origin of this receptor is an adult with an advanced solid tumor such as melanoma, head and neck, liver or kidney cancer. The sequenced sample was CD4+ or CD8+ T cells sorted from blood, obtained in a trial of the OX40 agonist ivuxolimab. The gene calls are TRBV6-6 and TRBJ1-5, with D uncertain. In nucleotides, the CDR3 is TGTGCCAGCCTAGGATGGAACAATCAGCCCCAGCATTTT. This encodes CASLGWNNQPQHF.